Listed below are T cell receptor beta chains from one sample, sequenced in a study of T cell changes during pregnancy in multiple sclerosis. Only in-frame clones appear in the TCRdb table, and some are missing; sequencing was by immunoSEQ multiplex PCR. Altogether 30,000 to 40,000 clones are present, nearly 90% being singletons, with the ten largest covering around 0.52%. The sample here was CD4+ T cells from peripheral blood mononuclear cells, taken in the second trimester of pregnancy. All receptors derive from a female donor with multiple sclerosis, enrolled in a pregnancy study. Both conserved end residues are part of each CDR3. D genes are given only for firm matches. Some rows have no size entry. The others give once, few or many, or a class for an expanded clone.

v_call	j_call	clone_size	d_call	cdr3_aa	cdr3_nt
TRBV29-1	TRBJ2-5	NA	NA	CSVLVRETQYF	TGCAGCGTTTTGGTACGGGAGACCCAGTACTTC
TRBV5-6	TRBJ1-4	few	NA	CASSVTGLTNEKLFF	TGTGCCAGCAGCGTAACAGGGCTTACTAATGAAAAACTGTTTTTT
TRBV6-5	TRBJ2-7	NA	TRBD1	CATLQGAGSYEQYF	TGTGCCACCCTACAGGGGGCAGGATCCTACGAGCAGTACTTC
TRBV2	TRBJ2-2	NA	NA	CASSGGLHTGELFF	TGTGCCAGCAGTGGAGGGCTCCACACCGGGGAGCTGTTTTTT
TRBV18	TRBJ2-2	once	NA	CASSPSTSNTGELFF	TGTGCCAGCTCACCATCGACATCGAACACCGGGGAGCTGTTTTTT
TRBV19	TRBJ1-4	few	TRBD1	CASSVRTGDEKLFF	TGTGCCAGTAGTGTGAGGACAGGGGATGAAAAACTGTTTTTT
TRBV19	TRBJ1-1	NA	TRBD1	CASSISGGRTEAFF	TGTGCCAGTAGTATATCAGGGGGCCGCACTGAAGCTTTCTTT
TRBV7-9	TRBJ2-5	NA	NA	CASSGTLRGAQETQYF	TGTGCCAGCAGCGGGACCCTTCGGGGGGCCCAAGAGACCCAGTACTTC
TRBV7-9	TRBJ2-1	NA	TRBD2	CASTQGASGTNEQFF	TGTGCCAGCACCCAAGGGGCTAGCGGGACGAATGAGCAGTTCTTC
TRBV11-2	TRBJ2-7	once	TRBD2	CASSSGLAGGYEQYF	TGTGCCAGCAGCTCCGGACTAGCGGGAGGCTACGAGCAGTACTTC
TRBV7-2	TRBJ1-1	NA	TRBD1	CASSPLTGTGETEAFF	TGTGCCAGCAGCCCCCTAACCGGGACAGGGGAGACTGAAGCTTTCTTT
TRBV1	TRBJ2-3	NA	NA	CTSSPATSGISTDTQYF	TGCACCAGCAGCCCCGCGACTAGCGGGATTAGCACAGATACGCAGTATTTT
TRBV6-1	TRBJ2-1	NA	NA	CASRGDRSLYNEQFF	TGTGCCAGCAGGGGTGACAGGAGCCTCTACAATGAGCAGTTCTTC
TRBV28	TRBJ2-5	NA	NA	CASGLGGRETQYF	TGTGCCAGTGGTCTTGGGGGGAGAGAGACCCAGTACTTC
TRBV29-1	TRBJ2-3	NA	NA	CSVSPSSHTQYF	TGCAGCGTTTCCCCATCTAGTCATACGCAGTATTTT
TRBV5-4	TRBJ2-5	NA	NA	CASSRGLQETQYF	TGTGCCAGCAGCCGGGGACTGCAAGAGACCCAGTACTTC
TRBV5-4	TRBJ2-5	NA	TRBD2	CASSLGLAQETQYF	TGTGCCAGCAGCCTCGGACTAGCGCAAGAGACCCAGTACTTC
TRBV9	TRBJ2-6	NA	TRBD2	CASSPRPPGGGANVLTF	TGTGCCAGCAGCCCTCGGCCCCCGGGAGGTGGGGCCAACGTCCTGACTTTC
TRBV19	TRBJ2-7	once	NA	CASSLQSTGAYEQYF	TGTGCCAGTAGCCTTCAATCGACGGGAGCCTACGAGCAGTACTTC
TRBV5-6	TRBJ1-4	NA	NA	CASSFMPTGFSEKLFF	TGTGCCAGCAGCTTTATGCCTACAGGGTTCTCGGAAAAACTGTTTTTT
TRBV6-4	TRBJ2-1	NA	NA	CASSVEGVDNEQFF	TGTGCCAGCAGTGTCGAGGGAGTCGACAATGAGCAGTTCTTC
TRBV27	TRBJ1-2	NA	NA	CASSLRGYGYTF	TGTGCCAGCAGTTTAAGGGGCTATGGCTACACCTTC
TRBV9	TRBJ1-1	NA	NA	CASSVLQGNTEAFF	TGTGCCAGCAGCGTTTTACAGGGGAACACTGAAGCTTTCTTT
TRBV2	TRBJ2-3	NA	TRBD2	CASSERTSGGTDTQYF	TGTGCCAGCAGTGAGCGGACTAGCGGAGGTACAGATACGCAGTATTTT
TRBV4-3	TRBJ2-5	NA	NA	CASSQDLRVGETQYF	TGCGCCAGCAGCCAAGATTTGCGGGTCGGGGAGACCCAGTACTTC
TRBV28	TRBJ1-1	once	TRBD1	CASSSNLGQGPSAFF	TGTGCCAGCAGTTCGAACCTGGGACAGGGACCCTCCGCTTTCTTT
TRBV18	TRBJ1-2	NA	NA	CASSLQSNYGYTF	TGTGCCAGCTCACTACAGTCTAACTATGGCTACACCTTC
TRBV5-1	TRBJ2-5	NA	TRBD1	CASSLSGQAKETQYF	TGCGCCAGCAGCTTATCGGGACAGGCAAAAGAGACCCAGTACTTC
TRBV7-2	TRBJ2-1	NA	TRBD2	CASSPRTSGNYNEQFF	TGTGCCAGCAGTCCAAGGACTAGCGGCAACTACAATGAGCAGTTCTTC
TRBV15	TRBJ1-3	NA	TRBD1	CATSRGSRDRGNTIYF	TGTGCCACCAGCAGAGGGAGCCGGGACAGAGGAAACACCATATATTTT
TRBV4-1	TRBJ2-1	NA	TRBD2	CASSRNLADSYNEQFF	TGCGCCAGCAGCCGGAATCTAGCGGACTCCTACAATGAGCAGTTCTTC
TRBV2	TRBJ2-1	once	TRBD1	CASSDRRGNEQFF	TGTGCCAGCAGTGATCGCAGGGGGAATGAGCAGTTCTTC
TRBV27	TRBJ2-2	NA	NA	CASRVQNTGELFF	TGTGCCAGCAGAGTACAGAACACCGGGGAGCTGTTTTTT
TRBV18	TRBJ1-5	NA	NA	CASSPYRDQPQHF	TGTGCCAGCTCACCATACCGGGATCAGCCCCAGCATTTT
TRBV15	TRBJ2-2	NA	TRBD1	CATSRGGGNTGELFF	TGTGCCACCAGCAGAGGAGGGGGCAACACCGGGGAGCTGTTTTTT
TRBV11-1	TRBJ2-6	once	NA	CASRIGQGLRGANVLTF	TGTGCCAGCAGGATCGGGCAGGGACTGCGAGGGGCCAACGTCCTGACTTTC
TRBV6-6	TRBJ2-5	NA	TRBD1	CASSRTGRRETQYF	TGTGCCAGCAGTCGGACAGGCCGGAGGGAGACCCAGTACTTC
TRBV11-3	TRBJ2-5	NA	TRBD1	CASSTRQGEETQYF	TGTGCCAGCAGCACCCGACAGGGGGAGGAGACCCAGTACTTC
TRBV21-1	TRBJ2-5	NA	NA	CASTQRSAVKETQYF	TGTGCCAGCACCCAAAGATCTGCAGTCAAAGAGACCCAGTACTTC
TRBV19	TRBJ1-5	NA	NA	CASSIQGPNQPQHF	TGTGCCAGTAGTATTCAGGGCCCGAATCAGCCCCAGCATTTT
TRBV6-6	TRBJ2-3	NA	TRBD2	CASSYSGTSELKYF	TGTGCCAGCAGTTATTCTGGGACTAGTGAGCTAAAGTATTTT
TRBV4-3	TRBJ1-1	NA	TRBD1	CASSQGTRGLNTEAFF	TGCGCCAGCAGCCAAGGGACCAGGGGGCTTAACACTGAAGCTTTCTTT
TRBV10-3	TRBJ2-3	NA	TRBD2	CATGPSGSFTDTQYF	TGTGCCACCGGACCTAGCGGGAGTTTTACAGATACGCAGTATTTT
TRBV29-1	TRBJ2-7	NA	TRBD1	CSVVIGQGYEQYF	TGCAGCGTTGTTATCGGACAGGGCTACGAGCAGTACTTC
TRBV5-6	TRBJ2-3	NA	TRBD1	CASGTASTDTQYF	TGTGCCAGCGGGACAGCCAGCACAGATACGCAGTATTTT
TRBV5-1	TRBJ2-7	NA	TRBD2	CASSLFSGGSFYEQYF	TGCGCCAGCAGCTTGTTTTCGGGCGGGAGCTTCTACGAGCAGTACTTC
TRBV7-2	TRBJ2-5	NA	NA	CASSPGLTPSSQYF	TGTGCCAGCAGCCCTGGACTAACCCCCTCGTCCCAGTACTTC
TRBV18	TRBJ2-5	once	NA	CASSPGLERETQYF	TGTGCCAGCTCACCAGGACTCGAACGAGAGACCCAGTACTTC
TRBV7-9	TRBJ2-1	once	NA	CASSFQTPGNEQFF	TGTGCCAGCAGCTTCCAAACCCCAGGGAATGAGCAGTTCTTC
TRBV7-9	TRBJ2-7	once	TRBD2	CASSLGLAGGLTYEQYF	TGTGCCAGCAGCCTAGGACTAGCGGGAGGCCTAACCTACGAGCAGTACTTC
TRBV4-3	TRBJ2-7	NA	TRBD1	CASSRGQSSYEQYF	TGCGCCAGCAGCCGGGGACAGAGCTCCTACGAGCAGTACTTC
TRBV15	TRBJ1-2	NA	NA	CATSRGSGVNYGYTF	TGTGCCACCAGCAGAGGGTCCGGGGTTAACTATGGCTACACCTTC
TRBV7-9	TRBJ2-5	NA	NA	CASSFNGQETQYF	TGTGCCAGCAGCTTTAACGGTCAAGAGACCCAGTACTTC